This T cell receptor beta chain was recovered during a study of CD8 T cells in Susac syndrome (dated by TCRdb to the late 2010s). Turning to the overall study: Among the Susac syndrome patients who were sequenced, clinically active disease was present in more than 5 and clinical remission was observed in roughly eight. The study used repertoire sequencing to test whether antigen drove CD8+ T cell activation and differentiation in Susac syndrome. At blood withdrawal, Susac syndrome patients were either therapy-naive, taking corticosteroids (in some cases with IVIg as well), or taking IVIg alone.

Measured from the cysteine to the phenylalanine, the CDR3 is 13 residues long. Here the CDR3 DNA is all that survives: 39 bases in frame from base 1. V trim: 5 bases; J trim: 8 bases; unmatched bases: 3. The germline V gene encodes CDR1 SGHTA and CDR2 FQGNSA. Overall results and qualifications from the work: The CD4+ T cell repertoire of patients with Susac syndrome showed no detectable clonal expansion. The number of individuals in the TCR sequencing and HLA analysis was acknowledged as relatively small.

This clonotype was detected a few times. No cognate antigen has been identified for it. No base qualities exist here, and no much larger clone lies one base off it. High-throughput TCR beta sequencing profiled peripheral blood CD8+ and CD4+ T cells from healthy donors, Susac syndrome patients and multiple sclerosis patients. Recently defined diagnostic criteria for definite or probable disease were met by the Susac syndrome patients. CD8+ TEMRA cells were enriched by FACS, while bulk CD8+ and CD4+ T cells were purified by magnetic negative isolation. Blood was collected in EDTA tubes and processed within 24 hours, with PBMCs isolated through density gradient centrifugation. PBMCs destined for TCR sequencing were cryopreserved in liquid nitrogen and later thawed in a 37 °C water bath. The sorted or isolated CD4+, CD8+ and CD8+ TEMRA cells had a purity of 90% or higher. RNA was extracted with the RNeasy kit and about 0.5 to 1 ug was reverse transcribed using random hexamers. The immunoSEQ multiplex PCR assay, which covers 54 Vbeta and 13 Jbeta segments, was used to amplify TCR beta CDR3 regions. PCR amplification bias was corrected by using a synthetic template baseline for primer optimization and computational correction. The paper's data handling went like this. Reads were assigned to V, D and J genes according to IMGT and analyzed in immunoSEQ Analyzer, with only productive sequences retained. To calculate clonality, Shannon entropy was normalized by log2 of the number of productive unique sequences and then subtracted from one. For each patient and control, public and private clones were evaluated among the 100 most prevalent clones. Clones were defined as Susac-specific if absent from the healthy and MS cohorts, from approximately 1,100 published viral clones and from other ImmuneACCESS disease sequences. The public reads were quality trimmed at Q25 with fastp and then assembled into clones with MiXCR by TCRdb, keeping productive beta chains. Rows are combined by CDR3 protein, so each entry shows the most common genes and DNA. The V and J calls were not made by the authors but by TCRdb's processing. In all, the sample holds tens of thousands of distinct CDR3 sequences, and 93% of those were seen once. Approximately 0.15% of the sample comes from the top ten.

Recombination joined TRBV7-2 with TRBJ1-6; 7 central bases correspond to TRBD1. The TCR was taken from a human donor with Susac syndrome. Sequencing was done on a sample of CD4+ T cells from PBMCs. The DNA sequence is TGTGCCAGCAGCCGACAGGGAGATTCACCCCTCCACTTT. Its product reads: CASSRQGDSPLHF.